The present TCR beta chain was sequenced within a study of neoadjuvant anti-PD-1 for oral cavity cancer. In the study overall: Before surgery, most patients got three to four biweekly 3 mg/kg nivolumab doses.

Time point indicated: after neoadjuvant nivolumab, at surgical resection. J lost 1 base, V lost 2 bases, and 4 bases had no gene match. This CDR3 has 17 residues. CDR1 is SGHRS, CDR2 YFSETQ, per germline. Assay: immunoSEQ multiplex PCR; the TCRdb copy retains only in-frame clones and omits some. The sample contains around 25,000 clones, 25% to 30% of which appear only once. This sequence originates from a person between 40 and 80 years old with oral cavity squamous cell carcinoma. V usage is TRBV5-1 and J usage is TRBJ2-6, with 9 nucleotides matching TRBD1. The input for sequencing was tumor tissue, taken after nivolumab (anti-PD-1) treatment. The CDR3: CASSFSGTGSGANVLTF. CDR3 coding DNA: TGCGCCAGCAGCTTTTCCGGGACAGGGTCTGGGGCCAACGTCCTGACTTTC.